This TCR beta chain was sequenced for a study of blood T cell repertoires in COVID-19. Study-level information: The United States, Italy and Spain were the sources of the acute and convalescent COVID-19 samples.

CDR1 SNHLY and CDR2 FYNNEI come from the germline V gene. The CDR3 spans 15 residues. The V and J ends lost 4 bases and 1 base respectively, with 8 bases between them. Assay used: immunoSEQ multiplex PCR; TCRdb lists only in-frame clones, some missing. The table shows some 200,000 clones, with approximately 90% occurring only once. This TCR was sampled from a middle-aged man with active or convalescent COVID-19. The rearrangement links TRBV2 to TRBJ2-6, with D perhaps TRBD2 (5 bases). What was sequenced was peripheral blood. The CDR3 DNA follows: TGTGCCAGCAGTGCTGGCGGGTCTGGGGCCAACGTCCTGACTTTC. Protein sequence: CASSAGGSGANVLTF.